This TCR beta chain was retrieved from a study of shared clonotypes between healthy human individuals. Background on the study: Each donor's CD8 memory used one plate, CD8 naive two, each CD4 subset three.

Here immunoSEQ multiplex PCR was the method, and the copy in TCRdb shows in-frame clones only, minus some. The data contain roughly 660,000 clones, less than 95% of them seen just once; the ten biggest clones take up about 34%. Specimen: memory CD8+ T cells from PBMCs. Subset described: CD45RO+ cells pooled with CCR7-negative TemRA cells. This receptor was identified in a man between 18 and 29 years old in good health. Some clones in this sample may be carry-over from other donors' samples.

CDR3 DNA: TGTGCCAGTAGTATAGATTACCGATCCTCTAACTATGGCTACACCTTC. Its protein is CASSIDYRSSNYGYTF. The J gene is TRBJ1-2, the V gene TRBV19; no firm D call. Trimming took off 0 bases at V and 0 bases at J, with 11 bases between the two ends. Germline assignment: CDR1 LNHDA and CDR2 SQIVND (reference sequence). This CDR3 is 16 amino acids long. Combining the CDR3 with reference TRBV19 and TRBJ1-2 gives the whole variable domain DGGITQSPKYLFRKEGQNVTLSCEQNLNHDAMYWYRQDPGQGLRLIYYSQIVNDFQKGDIAEGYSVSREKKESFPLTVTSAQKNPTAFYLCASSIDYRSSNYGYTFGSGTRLTVV.